This TCR beta chain emerged from a study of blood T cell repertoires in COVID-19. In the study overall: Samples representing acute and convalescent COVID-19 were sourced from the United States, Italy and Spain. T cells, B-cell-depleted T cells, or PBMCs provided the cDNA or gDNA that served as material.

Original analysis: Researchers report that nucleated cell counts were estimated from reference gene primer amplification. Only in-frame clones appear in the TCRdb table, and some are missing; sequencing was by immunoSEQ multiplex PCR. Clonal size and the V and J genes are those of that table, whereas D and trimming came from the DNA. The table shows about 15,000 clones, with about four fifths occurring only once. CDR1 and CDR2 (germline): SGHRS, YFSETQ. The CDR3 runs 15 residues. V was clipped by 1 base and J by 3 bases, with 14 bases between them. The source is a human donor in a cohort sampled during active COVID-19. The rearrangement links TRBV5-1 to TRBJ2-7; tentatively, D is TRBD1 (5 bases). The sample comprised peripheral blood. The CDR3 protein is CASSLRQGARYEQYF. CDR3 nucleotide sequence: TGCGCCAGCAGCTTGCGCCAGGGTGCCCGCTACGAGCAGTACTTC.